This TCR beta chain appears in the sequencing data of a study of somatic mutations in cytotoxic T cells in rheumatoid arthritis. Whole-study results and caveats: About an eighth of the 65 patients had a largest CD8+ clone above 20% of CD8+ cells. The study found no significant difference in CD8+ T-cell clonality between rheumatoid arthritis patients and age-matched healthy controls.

Original handling: Patient-derived CD8+ clones with a size above 1% showed rare matches to published virus-specific TCRB sequences. The assay was immunoSEQ multiplex PCR, and TCRdb's table has in-frame clones only and misses some. That table furnishes V, J and clone size, whereas the DNA furnished D and trimming. The repertoire holds 15,000 to 20,000 clones, with around 79% as singletons. Germline assignment: CDR1 MGHRA and CDR2 YSYEKL. Between the trimmed V and J ends, which lost 1 base and 0 bases, there was a span of 6 bases. CDR3 size: 14 residues. This clone was picked up a small number of times. Its target is not known.

The receptor was isolated from an adult with rheumatoid arthritis. Sequenced material: CD8+ T cells sorted from blood. The chain recombines TRBV4-1 with TRBJ1-2; D unclear. CDR3 sequence: CASSQVTPNYGYTF. The CDR3 DNA sequence: TGCGCCAGCAGCCAAGTGACACCTAACTATGGCTACACCTTC.